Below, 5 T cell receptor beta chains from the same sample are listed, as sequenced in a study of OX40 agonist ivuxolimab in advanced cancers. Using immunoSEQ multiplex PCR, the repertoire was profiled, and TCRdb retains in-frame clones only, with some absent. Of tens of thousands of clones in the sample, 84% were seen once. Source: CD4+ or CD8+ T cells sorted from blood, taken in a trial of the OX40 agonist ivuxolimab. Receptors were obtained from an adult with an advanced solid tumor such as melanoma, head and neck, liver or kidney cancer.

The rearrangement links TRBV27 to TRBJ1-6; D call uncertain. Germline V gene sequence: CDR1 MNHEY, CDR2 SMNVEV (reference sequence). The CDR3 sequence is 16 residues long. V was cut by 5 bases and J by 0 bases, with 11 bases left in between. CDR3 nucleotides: TGTGCCAGCAGTCCGGGTGCGAGCTCCTATAATTCACCCCTCCACTTT. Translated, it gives CASSPGASSYNSPLHF.

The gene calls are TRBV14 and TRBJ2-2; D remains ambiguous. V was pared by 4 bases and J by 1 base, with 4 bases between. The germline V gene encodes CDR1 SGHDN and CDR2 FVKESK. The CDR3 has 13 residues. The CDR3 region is CASSPRNTGELFF. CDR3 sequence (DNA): TGTGCCAGCAGCCCCAGGAACACCGGGGAGCTGTTTTTT.

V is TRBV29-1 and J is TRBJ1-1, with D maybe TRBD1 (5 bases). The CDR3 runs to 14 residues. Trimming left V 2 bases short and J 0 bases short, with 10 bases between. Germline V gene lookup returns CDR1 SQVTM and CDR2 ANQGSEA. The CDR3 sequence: CSVERGGMNTEAFF. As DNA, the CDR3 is TGCAGCGTTGAACGGGGGGGAATGAACACTGAAGCTTTCTTT.

The CDR3 nucleotides read TGTGCCAGCAGCAAAGGGGGGTTATGCTATGGCTACACCTTC. It specifies CASSKGGLCYGYTF. The chain employs TRBV21-1 and TRBJ1-2. TRBV21-1 is noted as a pseudogene. The length of the CDR3 is 14 residues.

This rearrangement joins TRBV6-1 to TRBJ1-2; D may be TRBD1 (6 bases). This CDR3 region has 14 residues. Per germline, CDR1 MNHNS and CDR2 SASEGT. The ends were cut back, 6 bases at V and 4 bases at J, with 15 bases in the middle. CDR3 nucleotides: TGTGCCAGCAGCCGGCAGGGGCGACGCTATGGCTACACCTTC. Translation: CASSRQGRRYGYTF.